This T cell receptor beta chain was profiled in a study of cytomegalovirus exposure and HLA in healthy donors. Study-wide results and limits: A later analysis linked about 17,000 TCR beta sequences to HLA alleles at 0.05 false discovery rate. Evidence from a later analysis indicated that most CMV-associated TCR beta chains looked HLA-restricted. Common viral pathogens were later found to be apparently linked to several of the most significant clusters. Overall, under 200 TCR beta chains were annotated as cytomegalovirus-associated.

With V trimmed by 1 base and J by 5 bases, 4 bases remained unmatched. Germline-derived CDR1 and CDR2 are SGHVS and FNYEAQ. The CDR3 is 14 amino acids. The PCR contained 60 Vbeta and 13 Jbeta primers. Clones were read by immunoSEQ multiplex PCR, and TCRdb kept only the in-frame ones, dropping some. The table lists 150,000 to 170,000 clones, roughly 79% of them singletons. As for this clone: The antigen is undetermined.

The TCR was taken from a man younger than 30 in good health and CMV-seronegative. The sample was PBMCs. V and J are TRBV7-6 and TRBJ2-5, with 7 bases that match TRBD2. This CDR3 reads CASSLGGGYETQYF. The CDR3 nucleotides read TGTGCCAGCAGCTTAGGCGGGGGATACGAGACCCAGTACTTC.